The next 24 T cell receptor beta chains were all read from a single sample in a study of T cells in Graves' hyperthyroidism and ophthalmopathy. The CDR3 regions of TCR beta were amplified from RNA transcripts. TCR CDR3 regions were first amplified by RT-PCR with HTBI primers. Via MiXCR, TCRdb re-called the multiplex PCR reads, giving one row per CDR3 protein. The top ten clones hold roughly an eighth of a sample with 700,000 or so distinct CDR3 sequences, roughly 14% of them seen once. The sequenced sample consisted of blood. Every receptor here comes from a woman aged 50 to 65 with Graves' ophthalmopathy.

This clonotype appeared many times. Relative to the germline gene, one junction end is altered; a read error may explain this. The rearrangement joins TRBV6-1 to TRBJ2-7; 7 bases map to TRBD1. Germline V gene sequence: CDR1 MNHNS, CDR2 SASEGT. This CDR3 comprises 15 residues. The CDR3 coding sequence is TGTGCCAGCAGCGAAGAGGGGGCGGCGGACTACGAGCAGTACTTC. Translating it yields CASSEEGAADYEQYF.

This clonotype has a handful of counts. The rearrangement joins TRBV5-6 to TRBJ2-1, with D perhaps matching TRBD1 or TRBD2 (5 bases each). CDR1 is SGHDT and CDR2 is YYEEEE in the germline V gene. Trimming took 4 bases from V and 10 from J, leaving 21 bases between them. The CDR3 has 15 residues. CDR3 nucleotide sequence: TGTGCCAGCAGCGAACCGGGGCTCCAGGCGTTGGAGCAGTTCTTC. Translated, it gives CASSEPGLQALEQFF.

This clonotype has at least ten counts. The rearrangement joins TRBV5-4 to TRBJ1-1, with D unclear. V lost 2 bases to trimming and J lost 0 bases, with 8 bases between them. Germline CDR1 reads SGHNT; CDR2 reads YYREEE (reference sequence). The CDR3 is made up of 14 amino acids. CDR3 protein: CASSLGLVNTEAFF. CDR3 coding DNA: TGTGCCAGCAGCTTAGGACTGGTGAACACTGAAGCTTTCTTT.

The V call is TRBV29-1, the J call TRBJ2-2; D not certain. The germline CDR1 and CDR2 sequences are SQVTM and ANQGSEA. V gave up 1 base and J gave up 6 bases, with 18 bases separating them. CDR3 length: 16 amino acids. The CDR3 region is CSVEGLGAQESGELFF. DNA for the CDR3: TGCAGCGTTGAAGGTCTTGGTGCCCAAGAGTCCGGGGAGCTGTTTTTT.

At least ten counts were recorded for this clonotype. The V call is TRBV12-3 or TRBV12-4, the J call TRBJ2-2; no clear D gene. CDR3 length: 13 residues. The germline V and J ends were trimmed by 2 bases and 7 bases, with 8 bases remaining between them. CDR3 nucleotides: TGTGCCAGCAGTTTAATATCGAACGGGGAGCTGTTTTTT. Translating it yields CASSLISNGELFF.

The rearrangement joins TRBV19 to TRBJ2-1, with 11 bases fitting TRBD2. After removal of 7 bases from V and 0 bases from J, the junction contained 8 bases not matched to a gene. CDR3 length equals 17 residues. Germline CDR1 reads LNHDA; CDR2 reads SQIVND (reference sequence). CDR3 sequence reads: CASTLAGGSRSYNEQFF. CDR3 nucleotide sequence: TGTGCCAGTACCCTAGCGGGAGGATCCCGCTCCTACAATGAGCAGTTCTTC. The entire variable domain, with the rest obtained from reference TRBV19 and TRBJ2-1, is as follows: DGGITQSPKYLFRKEGQNVTLSCEQNLNHDAMYWYRQDPGQGLRLIYYSQIVNDFQKGDIAEGYSVSREKKESFPLTVTSAQKNPTAFYLCASTLAGGSRSYNEQFFGPGTRLTVL.

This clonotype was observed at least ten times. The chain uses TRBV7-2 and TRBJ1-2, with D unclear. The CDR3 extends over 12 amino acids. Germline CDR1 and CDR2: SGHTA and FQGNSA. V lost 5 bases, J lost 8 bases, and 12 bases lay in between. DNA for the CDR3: TGTGCCAGCAGCCTTCAATCGGGCGGCTACACCTTC. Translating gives CASSLQSGGYTF.

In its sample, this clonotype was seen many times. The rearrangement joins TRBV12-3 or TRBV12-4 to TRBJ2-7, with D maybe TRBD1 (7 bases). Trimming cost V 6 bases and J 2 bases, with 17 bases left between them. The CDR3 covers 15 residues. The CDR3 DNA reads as TGTGCCAGCAGGCCTGCCGCGGGACAGACCTACGAGCAGTACTTC. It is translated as CASRPAAGQTYEQYF.

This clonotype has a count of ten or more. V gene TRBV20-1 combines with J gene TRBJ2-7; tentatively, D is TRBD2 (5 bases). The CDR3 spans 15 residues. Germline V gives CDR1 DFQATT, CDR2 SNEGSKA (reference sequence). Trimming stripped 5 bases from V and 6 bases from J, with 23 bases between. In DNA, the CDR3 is TGCAGTGCTCCTCGGGTCGGGGTACATAACTTCGAGCAGTACTTC. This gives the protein CSAPRVGVHNFEQYF.

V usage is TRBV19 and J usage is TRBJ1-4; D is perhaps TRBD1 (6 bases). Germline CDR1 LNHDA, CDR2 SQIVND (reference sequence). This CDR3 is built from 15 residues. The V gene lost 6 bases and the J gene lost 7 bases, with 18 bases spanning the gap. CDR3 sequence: CASSRPGGASEKLFF. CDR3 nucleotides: TGTGCCAGTAGCAGGCCCGGGGGCGCGAGTGAAAAACTGTTTTTT.

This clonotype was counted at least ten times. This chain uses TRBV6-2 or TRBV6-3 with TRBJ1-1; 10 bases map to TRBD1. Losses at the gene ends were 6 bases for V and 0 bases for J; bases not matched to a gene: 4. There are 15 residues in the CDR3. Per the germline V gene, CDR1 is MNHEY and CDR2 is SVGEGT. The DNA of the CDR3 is TGTGCCAGCAGACGGGGACAGGGGTTGAACACTGAAGCTTTCTTT. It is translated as CASRRGQGLNTEAFF.

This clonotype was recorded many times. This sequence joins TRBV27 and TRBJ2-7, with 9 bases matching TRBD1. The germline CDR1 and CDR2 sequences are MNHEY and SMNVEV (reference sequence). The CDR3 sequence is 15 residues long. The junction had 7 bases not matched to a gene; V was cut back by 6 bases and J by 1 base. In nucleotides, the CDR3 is TGTGCCAGCAGAGTACTAGGGACAGGGTCCTACGAGCAGTACTTC. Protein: CASRVLGTGSYEQYF.

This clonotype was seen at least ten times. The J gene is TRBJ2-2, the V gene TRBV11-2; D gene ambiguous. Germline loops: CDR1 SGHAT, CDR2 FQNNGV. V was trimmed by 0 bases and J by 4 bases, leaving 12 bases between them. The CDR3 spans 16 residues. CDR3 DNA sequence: TGTGCCAGCAGCTTAGACGGAGTGGGGTTCACCGGGGAGCTGTTTTTT. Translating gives CASSLDGVGFTGELFF.

CDR3 DNA sequence: TGCAGTGCTAGAAACCGGGACAGGGGTTACAATGAGCAGTTCTTC. Protein: CSARNRDRGYNEQFF. The J gene is TRBJ2-1, the V gene TRBV20-1; 10 bases line up with TRBD1. CDR3 length: 15 amino acids. V shed 2 bases and J 4 bases; nucleotides not matched to a gene: 5. Per germline, CDR1 DFQATT and CDR2 SNEGSKA (reference sequence).

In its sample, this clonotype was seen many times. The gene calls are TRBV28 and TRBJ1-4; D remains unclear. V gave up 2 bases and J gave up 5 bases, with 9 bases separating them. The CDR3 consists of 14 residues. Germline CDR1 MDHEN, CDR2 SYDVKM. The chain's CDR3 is CASSLGPRNEKLFF. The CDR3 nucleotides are TGTGCCAGCAGTTTAGGGCCGAGAAATGAAAAACTGTTTTTT. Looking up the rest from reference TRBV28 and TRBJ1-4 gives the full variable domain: DVKVTQSSRYLVKRTGEKVFLECVQDMDHENMFWYRQDPGLGLRLIYFSYDVKMKEKGDIPEGYSVSREKKERFSLILESASTNQTSMYLCASSLGPRNEKLFFGSGTQLSVL.

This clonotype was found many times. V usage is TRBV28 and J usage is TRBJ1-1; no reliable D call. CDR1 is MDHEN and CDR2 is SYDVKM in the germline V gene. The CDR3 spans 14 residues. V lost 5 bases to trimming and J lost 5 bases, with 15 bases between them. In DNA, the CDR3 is TGTGCCAGCAGTGTCCCGGGTGGGAAGACTGAAGCTTTCTTT. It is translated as CASSVPGGKTEAFF.

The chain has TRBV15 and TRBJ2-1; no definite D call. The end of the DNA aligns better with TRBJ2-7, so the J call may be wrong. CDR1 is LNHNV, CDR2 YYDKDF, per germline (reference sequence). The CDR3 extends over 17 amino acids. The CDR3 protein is CATSRDAWSVLHNEQYF. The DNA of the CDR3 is TGTGCCACCAGCAGAGATGCCTGGTCGGTCCTTCACAATGAGCAGTACTTC.

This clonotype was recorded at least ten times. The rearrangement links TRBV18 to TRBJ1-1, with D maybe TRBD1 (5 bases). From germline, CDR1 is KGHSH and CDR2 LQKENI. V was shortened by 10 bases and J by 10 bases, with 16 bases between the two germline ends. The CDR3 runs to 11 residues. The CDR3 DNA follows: TGTGCCACGTCACAGGCGTACGGAGCTTTCTTT. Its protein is CATSQAYGAFF.

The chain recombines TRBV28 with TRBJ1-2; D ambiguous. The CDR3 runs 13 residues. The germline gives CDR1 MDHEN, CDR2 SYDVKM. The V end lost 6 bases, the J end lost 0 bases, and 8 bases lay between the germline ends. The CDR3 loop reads CASSHPTNYGYTF. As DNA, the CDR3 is TGTGCCAGCAGCCATCCGACTAACTATGGCTACACCTTC.

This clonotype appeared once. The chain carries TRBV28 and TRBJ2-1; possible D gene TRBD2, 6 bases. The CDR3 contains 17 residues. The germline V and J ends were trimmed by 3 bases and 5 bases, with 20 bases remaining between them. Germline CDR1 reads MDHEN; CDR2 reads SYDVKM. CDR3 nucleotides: TGTGCCAGCAGTTTGGCCCTAACTAGCCCCGAGAACAATGAGCAGTTCTTC. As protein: CASSLALTSPENNEQFF.

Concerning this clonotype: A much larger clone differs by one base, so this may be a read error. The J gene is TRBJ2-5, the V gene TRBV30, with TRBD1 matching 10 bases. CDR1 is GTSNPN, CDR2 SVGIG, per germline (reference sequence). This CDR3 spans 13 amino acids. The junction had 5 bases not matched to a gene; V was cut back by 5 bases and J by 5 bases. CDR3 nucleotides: TGTGCCTGGGACGGACAGGGGGGGGAGACCCAGTACTTC. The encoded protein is CAWDGQGGETQYF.

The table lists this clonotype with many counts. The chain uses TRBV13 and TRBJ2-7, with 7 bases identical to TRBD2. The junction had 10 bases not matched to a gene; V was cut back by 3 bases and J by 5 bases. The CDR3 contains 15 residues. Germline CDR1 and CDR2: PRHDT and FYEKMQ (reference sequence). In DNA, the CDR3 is TGTGCCAGCAGCTTCCGGACTAGGGGACCCCACGAGCAGTACTTC. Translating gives CASSFRTRGPHEQYF.

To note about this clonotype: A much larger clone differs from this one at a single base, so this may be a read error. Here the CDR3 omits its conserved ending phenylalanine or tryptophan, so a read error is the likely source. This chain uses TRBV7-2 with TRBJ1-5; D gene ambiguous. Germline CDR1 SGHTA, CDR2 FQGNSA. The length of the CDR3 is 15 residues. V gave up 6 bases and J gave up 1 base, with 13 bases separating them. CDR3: CASSSGPASNQPQHL. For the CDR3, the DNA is TGTGCCAGCAGTTCGGGCCCGGCGAGCAATCAGCCCCAGCATCTT.

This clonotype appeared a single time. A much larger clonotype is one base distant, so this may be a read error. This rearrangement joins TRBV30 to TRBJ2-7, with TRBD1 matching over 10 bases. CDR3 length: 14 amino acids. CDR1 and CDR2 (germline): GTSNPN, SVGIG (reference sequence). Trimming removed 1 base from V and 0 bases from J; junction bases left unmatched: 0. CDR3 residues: CAWSGTGGSYEQYF. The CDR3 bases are TGTGCCTGGAGTGGGACAGGGGGCTCCTACGAGCAGTACTTC.